Each of the 29 T cell receptor beta chains below was sequenced from the same sample in a study of read filtering for tumor transcriptome and immune sequencing. Molecular barcoded adaptors covering alpha/delta and beta/gamma chains were used on approximately 400 ng RNA. TCRdb re-analysed the reads in MiXCR, keeping a single row per CDR3 protein. The sample lists over 90,000 distinct CDR3 sequences, roughly 21% occurring once. Specimen: a population of CD138-negative cells sorted from bone marrow. These receptor sequences come from a donor aged 40 or over with multiple myeloma.

This rearrangement joins TRBV20-1 to TRBJ1-5, with D possibly TRBD1 on 5 matching bases. V was shortened by 7 bases and J by 2 bases, with 15 bases between the two germline ends. This CDR3 spans 14 amino acids. Germline loops: CDR1 DFQATT, CDR2 SNEGSKA (reference sequence). The CDR3 region is CSGHRGVGNQPQHF. CDR3 sequence (DNA): TGCAGTGGTCATCGGGGGGTTGGCAATCAGCCCCAGCATTTT.

This clonotype was observed a handful of times. The chain joins TRBV7-3 to TRBJ2-3, with TRBD2 as a possible D gene (7 bases). V gave up 1 base and J gave up 4 bases, with 15 bases separating them. Germline V gives CDR1 SGHTA, CDR2 FQGTGA. This CDR3 has 16 amino acids. The chain's CDR3 is CASSLMSGGGPDTQYF. The CDR3 DNA follows: TGTGCCAGCAGCTTAATGTCGGGGGGCGGCCCAGATACGCAGTATTTT.

In this sample, this clonotype turned up many times. CDR3 sequence reads: CASSSKDRGNTEAFF. The CDR3 DNA is TGTGCCAGCAGTTCTAAAGACAGGGGAAACACTGAAGCTTTCTTT. The chain couples TRBV6-1 to TRBJ1-1; 8 nucleotides line up with TRBD1. Germline CDR1 is MNHNS and CDR2 is SASEGT. This CDR3 has 15 amino acids. The V segment lost 5 bases and the J segment 2 bases; nucleotides outside the gene matches: 7.

Many counts were recorded for this clonotype. The rearrangement links TRBV12-3 or TRBV12-4 to TRBJ1-1, with D maybe TRBD1 (5 bases). Deletions cut 2 bases from V and 0 bases from J, with 10 bases between. The CDR3 totals 15 residues. The CDR3 nucleotides are TGTGCCAGCAGTTTAAGTCGGGGGTTGAACACTGAAGCTTTCTTT. Translating it yields CASSLSRGLNTEAFF.

With regard to this clonotype: One end of the junction varies from germline; a read error may be responsible. The V gene is TRBV7-9, the J gene TRBJ2-1, with no clear D. Germline V gives CDR1 SEHNR, CDR2 FQNEAQ (reference sequence). The CDR3 is 13 residues long. CDR3 region: CASNEVPNNEQSF. The CDR3 DNA sequence: TGTGCCAGCAACGAGGTCCCCAACAATGAGCAGTCCTTC.

This clonotype was observed many times. The V and J genes are TRBV5-1 and TRBJ2-3, with 9 bases identical to TRBD1. Trimming at V came to 4 bases and at J to 3 bases, leaving 9 bases not matched to a gene. This CDR3 has 16 residues. Looked up from germline, CDR1 is SGHRS and CDR2 is YFSETQ. The CDR3 nucleotides are TGCGCCAGCAGCCCCTGGACAGGGGTGGCGACAGATACGCAGTATTTT. It specifies CASSPWTGVATDTQYF. Together with reference TRBV5-1 and TRBJ2-3, the CDR3 gives the full variable domain: KAGVTQTPRYLIKTRGQQVTLSCSPISGHRSVSWYQQTPGQGLQFLFEYFSETQRNKGNFPGRFSGRQFSNSRSEMNVSTLELGDSALYLCASSPWTGVATDTQYFGPGTRLTVL.

This clonotype was seen many times. V gene TRBV30 combines with J gene TRBJ2-7; no firm D call. The germline V gene has CDR1 GTSNPN and CDR2 SVGIG (reference sequence). The CDR3 covers 11 residues. The V and J ends lost 2 bases and 3 bases respectively, with 5 bases between them. As DNA, the CDR3 is TGTGCCTGGAGTCAAGGCTACGAGCAGTACTTC. It specifies CAWSQGYEQYF.

The V and J genes are TRBV7-9 and TRBJ1-1; D ambiguous. V dropped 5 bases and J dropped 7 bases, with 14 bases sitting between them. Germline V gene lookup returns CDR1 SEHNR and CDR2 FQNEAQ (reference sequence). The CDR3 runs 13 residues. CDR3 in DNA: TGTGCCAGCAGCGAACCCGACACGGTTGAAGCTTTCTTT. Its protein product is CASSEPDTVEAFF.

This clonotype was counted a few times. The rearrangement links TRBV19 to TRBJ2-3; 10 bases agree with TRBD1. The CDR3 sequence is 14 residues long. CDR1 is LNHDA and CDR2 is SQIVND in the germline V gene (reference sequence). V was clipped by 5 bases and J by 5 bases; unmatched bases: 4. CDR3 sequence reads: CASSFRTGGDTQYF. The CDR3 DNA reads TGTGCCAGTAGTTTTAGGACAGGGGGAGATACGCAGTATTTT.

Here the CDR3 DNA reads TGTGCCAGCAGCCAGGGCGGCAGGGCCAATCAGCCCCAGCATTTT. It encodes CASSQGGRANQPQHF. The rearrangement joins TRBV7-9 to TRBJ1-5, with a possible D match to TRBD1 (5 bases). The germline V and J ends were trimmed by 5 bases and 3 bases, with 14 bases remaining between them. This CDR3 is built from 15 residues. The germline gives CDR1 SEHNR, CDR2 FQNEAQ (reference sequence).

Comment on this clonotype: With a much larger clone just one base away, this may be a read error. V and J are TRBV5-1 and TRBJ1-6, with 7 bases fitting TRBD1. The germline CDR1 and CDR2 sequences are SGHRS and YFSETQ. The CDR3 contains 15 residues. With 4 bases clipped from V and 10 bases from J, the junction kept 11 bases outside the gene matches. CDR3 amino acids: CASSPGDSGGSPLHF. DNA for the CDR3: TGCGCCAGCAGCCCTGGGGACAGTGGTGGCTCACCCCTCCACTTT.

A remark on this clonotype: A much larger clone differs by one base, so this may be a read error. This rearrangement joins TRBV5-1 to TRBJ2-3; no definite D call. The CDR3 runs 15 residues. Trimming pared 4 bases from V and 4 bases from J, leaving 16 bases between. CDR1 is SGHRS, CDR2 YFSETQ, per germline. As DNA, the CDR3 is TGCGCCAGCAGCCTGAGACTGCCGACCGCAGATACGCAGTATTTT. The encoded protein is CASSLRLPTADTQYF.

This clonotype was detected many times. V is TRBV20-1 and J is TRBJ1-2, with 10 bases fitting TRBD1. Germline assignment: CDR1 DFQATT and CDR2 SNEGSKA (reference sequence). CDR3 length: 14 amino acids. J lost 5 bases, V lost 3 bases, and 6 bases had no gene match. CDR3 in amino acids: CSARRTGGEYGYTF. The CDR3 DNA is TGCAGTGCTAGGAGGACAGGGGGGGAATATGGCTACACCTTC.

This clonotype was seen only a few times. The V and J genes are TRBV11-2 and TRBJ2-1; D unresolved. V was trimmed by 7 bases and J by 6 bases, leaving 16 bases between them. Germline values: CDR1 SGHAT, CDR2 FQNNGV. The CDR3 contains 14 residues. CDR3 nucleotide sequence: TGTGCCAGCACCAGAAAACGGACCGTCAATGAGCAGTTCTTC. It translates to CASTRKRTVNEQFF.

In the case of this clonotype: Only one base separates this from a far larger clonotype, so it likely reflects a read error. The V gene is TRBV11-2, the J gene TRBJ1-1; no clear D gene. The end of the DNA aligns better with TRBJ1-6, so the J call may be wrong. The CDR3 runs 12 residues. In germline, CDR1 is SGHAT, CDR2 FQNNGV. The CDR3 DNA reads as TGTGCCAGCAGCTTATCAGCGCCACTCCTCCACTTT. It codes for CASSLSAPLLHF.

Many counts were recorded for this clonotype. The chain carries TRBV12-3 or TRBV12-4 and TRBJ1-1; possibly TRBD1 for D (5 bases). There are 13 residues in the CDR3. Deletions cut 4 bases from V and 6 bases from J, with 12 bases between. The CDR3 protein is CASSYRRGAEAFF. The CDR3 DNA reads TGTGCCAGCAGTTACAGGCGTGGCGCTGAAGCTTTCTTT.

This clonotype was found many times. Mismatch with germline at one junction end may stem from a read error. The CDR3: CASSPGTANTEAFF. CDR3 DNA: TGTGCCAGCAGTCCAGGGACAGCCAACACTGAAGCTTTCTTT. The gene calls are TRBV5-1 and TRBJ1-1; TRBD1 agrees at 7 bases. Germline CDR1 reads SGHRS; CDR2 reads YFSETQ. The CDR3 totals 14 residues.

Concerning this clonotype: A much larger clone lies one base from this, so it may be a read error. The chain employs TRBV11-2 and TRBJ2-3; 7 bases are a match to TRBD2. This CDR3 has 16 residues. With 7 bases clipped from V and 2 bases from J, the junction kept 12 bases outside the gene matches. The germline V gene encodes CDR1 SGHAT and CDR2 FQNNGV. CDR3 sequence reads: CASTFLGGTLTDTQYF. In nucleotides, the CDR3 is TGTGCCAGCACCTTCCTCGGGGGGACCCTCACAGATACGCAGTATTTT.

The table lists this clonotype with many counts. V is TRBV7-2 and J is TRBJ2-3, with TRBD2 matching over 9 bases. V was pared by 2 bases and J by 5 bases, with 8 bases of the junction left unmatched. The CDR3 loop spans 16 amino acids. CDR1 and CDR2 (germline): SGHTA, FQGNSA. The CDR3 region has the DNA TGTGCCAGCAGCTTATTGCTGCGGGGGGGCCTAGATACGCAGTATTTT. Amino acids: CASSLLLRGGLDTQYF.

The chain is built from TRBV7-9 and TRBJ1-1, with D possibly matching TRBD1 (5 bases). This CDR3 contains 15 residues. The germline gives CDR1 SEHNR, CDR2 FQNEAQ (reference sequence). The germline V and J ends were trimmed by 6 bases and 0 bases, with 14 bases remaining between them. The CDR3 sequence is CASSKGGGMNTEAFF. The CDR3 region has the DNA TGTGCCAGCAGTAAGGGCGGGGGGATGAACACTGAAGCTTTCTTT.

This clonotype appeared many times. The CDR3 end shows no conserved phenylalanine or tryptophan, and so a read error is likely. V and J are TRBV2 and TRBJ1-5; D gene ambiguous. This CDR3 has 13 amino acids. In germline, CDR1 is SNHLY, CDR2 FYNNEI. V was pared by 10 bases and J by 4 bases, with 14 bases between. The DNA for the CDR3 is TGTGCCATAACTGACACGGCTAATCAGCCCCAGCATCTT. Protein: CAITDTANQPQHL.

This clonotype appeared many times. CDR3 nucleotides: TGTGCCAGCAGCTTTACGACTAGCGGCGAGACCCAGTACTTC. Translation gives CASSFTTSGETQYF. The chain has TRBV11-2 and TRBJ2-5; 9 bases map to TRBD2. V shed 3 bases, J shed 5 bases, and the junction held 4 bases outside the gene matches. Germline CDR1 is SGHAT and CDR2 is FQNNGV. CDR3 length: 14 residues. The variable domain in full, completed from reference TRBV11-2 and TRBJ2-5, reads EAGVAQSPRYKIIEKRQSVAFWCNPISGHATLYWYQQILGQGPKLLIQFQNNGVVDDSQLPKDRFSAERLKGVDSTLKIQPAKLEDSAVYLCASSFTTSGETQYFGPGTRLLVL.

There are many counts of this clonotype. CDR3 coding DNA: TGTGCCAGCAGCGCCCTTCCTAGCGGGCAAGAGACCCAGTACTTC. Its protein is CASSALPSGQETQYF. The V and J genes are TRBV5-4 and TRBJ2-5; 8 bases are shared with TRBD2. Germline V CDR1 and CDR2: SGHNT, YYREEE (reference sequence). The CDR3 is 15 residues long. V was clipped by 4 bases and J by 2 bases; unmatched bases: 7. Full variable domain (rest looked up from reference TRBV5-4 and TRBJ2-5): ETGVTQSPTHLIKTRGQQVTLRCSSQSGHNTVSWYQQALGQGPQFIFQYYREEENGRGNFPPRFSGLQFPNYSSELNVNALELDDSALYLCASSALPSGQETQYFGPGTRLLVL.

The V call is TRBV7-9, the J call TRBJ2-7; perhaps D is TRBD1 or TRBD2 (5 bases each). Germline CDR1 SEHNR, CDR2 FQNEAQ (reference sequence). Trimming took off 2 bases at V and 7 bases at J, with 15 bases between the two ends. CDR3 length: 14 amino acids. Written as DNA, the CDR3 is TGTGCCAGCAGCTTAACGGGACCCTCGTTTGAGCAGTACTTC. This codes for CASSLTGPSFEQYF.

This clonotype was counted ten times or more. J is TRBJ2-1 and V is TRBV27; D is possibly TRBD1 or TRBD2 (6 bases each). The CDR3 is made up of 13 amino acids. Trimming shortened V by 4 bases and J by 8 bases, and 12 bases separated the two germline ends. Germline assignment: CDR1 MNHEY and CDR2 SMNVEV (reference sequence). The CDR3, as DNA: TGTGCCAGCAGTTCTGGGGGGCCTTATGAGCAGTTCTTC. Encoded protein: CASSSGGPYEQFF.

This clonotype was seen repeatedly, ten times or more. The chain is built from TRBV19 and TRBJ2-3; 8 bases are a match to TRBD1. Germline values: CDR1 LNHDA, CDR2 SQIVND (reference sequence). After removal of 10 bases from V and 0 bases from J, the junction contained 6 bases not matched to a gene. The CDR3 extends over 14 amino acids. In nucleotides, the CDR3 is TGTGCCACCGCGACAGGGGCCAGCACAGATACGCAGTATTTT. Translated: CATATGASTDTQYF. The full variable domain, in which reference TRBV19 and TRBJ2-3 provide the parts outside the CDR3, is DGGITQSPKYLFRKEGQNVTLSCEQNLNHDAMYWYRQDPGQGLRLIYYSQIVNDFQKGDIAEGYSVSREKKESFPLTVTSAQKNPTAFYLCATATGASTDTQYFGPGTRLTVL.

This clonotype has at least ten counts. This sequence joins TRBV2 and TRBJ1-1, with D uncertain. Germline CDR1 and CDR2: SNHLY and FYNNEI. V lost 4 bases and J 4 bases, leaving 13 bases between the germline ends. The CDR3 is 14 amino acids. The CDR3 spells CASSAGAGRTEAFF. DNA for the CDR3: TGTGCCAGCAGTGCCGGCGCCGGTCGCACTGAAGCTTTCTTT.

This clonotype has at least ten counts. This chain uses TRBV7-9 with TRBJ2-3, with D perhaps TRBD2 (5 bases). Germline V lookup: CDR1 SEHNR, CDR2 FQNEAQ (reference sequence). Trimming shortened V by 6 bases and J by 6 bases, and 7 bases separated the two germline ends. This CDR3 comprises 11 residues. CDR3 loop: CASREADTQYF. DNA for the CDR3: TGTGCCAGCAGGGAGGCTGATACGCAGTATTTT. The full variable domain, with the rest looked up from reference TRBV7-9 and TRBJ2-3, is DTGVSQNPRHKITKRGQNVTFRCDPISEHNRLYWYRQTLGQGPEFLTYFQNEAQLEKSRLLSDRFSAERPKGSFSTLEIQRTEQGDSAMYLCASREADTQYFGPGTRLTVL.

V is TRBV6-1 and J is TRBJ2-1; 10 bases map to TRBD2. V dropped 7 bases and J dropped 6; count of bases not matched to a gene: 9. Germline assignment: CDR1 MNHNS and CDR2 SASEGT. This CDR3 is built from 15 residues. The CDR3 loop is CASNESGGAGNEQFF. The DNA for the CDR3 is TGTGCCAGCAATGAGAGCGGGGGGGCGGGCAATGAGCAGTTCTTC.